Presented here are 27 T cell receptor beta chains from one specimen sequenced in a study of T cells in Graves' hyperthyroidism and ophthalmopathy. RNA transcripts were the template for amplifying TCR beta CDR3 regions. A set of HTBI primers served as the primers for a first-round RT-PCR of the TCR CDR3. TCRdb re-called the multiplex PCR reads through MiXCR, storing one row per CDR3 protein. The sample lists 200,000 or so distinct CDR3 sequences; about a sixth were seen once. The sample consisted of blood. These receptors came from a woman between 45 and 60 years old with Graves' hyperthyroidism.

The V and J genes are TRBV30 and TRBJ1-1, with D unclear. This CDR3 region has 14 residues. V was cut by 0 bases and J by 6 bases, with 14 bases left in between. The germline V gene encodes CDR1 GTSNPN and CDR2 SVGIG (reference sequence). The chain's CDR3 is CAWSVPGRAAEAFF. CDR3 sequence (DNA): TGTGCCTGGAGTGTACCAGGTAGGGCGGCTGAAGCTTTCTTT.

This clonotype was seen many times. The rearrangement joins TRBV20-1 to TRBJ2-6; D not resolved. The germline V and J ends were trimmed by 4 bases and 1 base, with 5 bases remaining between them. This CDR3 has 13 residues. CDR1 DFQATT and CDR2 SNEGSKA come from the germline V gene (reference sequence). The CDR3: CSAKASGANVLTF. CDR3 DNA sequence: TGCAGTGCTAAAGCATCTGGGGCCAACGTCCTGACTTTC.

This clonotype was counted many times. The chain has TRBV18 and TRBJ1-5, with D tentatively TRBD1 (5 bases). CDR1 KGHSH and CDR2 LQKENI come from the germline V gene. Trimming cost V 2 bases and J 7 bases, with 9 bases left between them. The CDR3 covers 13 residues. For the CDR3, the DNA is TGTGCCAGCTCACCAGACAGACACCAGCCCCAGCATTTT. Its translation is CASSPDRHQPQHF.

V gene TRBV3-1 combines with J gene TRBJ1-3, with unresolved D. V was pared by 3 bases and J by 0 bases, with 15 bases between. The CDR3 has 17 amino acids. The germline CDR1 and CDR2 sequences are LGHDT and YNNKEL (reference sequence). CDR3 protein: CASSHNRRTSSGNTIYF. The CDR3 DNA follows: TGTGCCAGCAGCCACAACAGACGGACCTCCTCTGGAAACACCATATATTTT. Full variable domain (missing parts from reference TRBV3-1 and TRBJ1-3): DTAVSQTPKYLVTQMGNDKSIKCEQNLGHDTMYWYKQDSKKFLKIMFSYNNKELIINETVPNRFSPKSPDKAHLNLHINSLELGDSAVYFCASSHNRRTSSGNTIYFGEGSWLTVV.

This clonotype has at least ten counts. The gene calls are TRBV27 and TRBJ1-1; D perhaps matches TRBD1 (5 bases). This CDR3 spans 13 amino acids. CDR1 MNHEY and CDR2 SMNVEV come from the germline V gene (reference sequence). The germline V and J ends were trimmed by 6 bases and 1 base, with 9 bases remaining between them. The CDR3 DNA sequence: TGTGCCAGCAGCAGGGTTCCGAACACTGAAGCTTTCTTT. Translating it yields CASSRVPNTEAFF.

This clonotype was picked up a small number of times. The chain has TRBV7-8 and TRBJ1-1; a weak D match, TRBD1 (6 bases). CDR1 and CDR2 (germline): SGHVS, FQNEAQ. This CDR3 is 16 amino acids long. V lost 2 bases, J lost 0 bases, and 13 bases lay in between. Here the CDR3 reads CASSLFTGTVNTEAFF. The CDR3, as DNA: TGTGCCAGCAGCTTATTTACAGGGACGGTGAACACTGAAGCTTTCTTT. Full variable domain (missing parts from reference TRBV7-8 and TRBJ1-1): GAGVSQSPRYKVAKRGQDVALRCDPISGHVSLFWYQQALGQGPEFLTYFQNEAQLDKSGLPSDRFFAERPEGSVSTLKIQRTQQEDSAVYLCASSLFTGTVNTEAFFGQGTRLTVV.

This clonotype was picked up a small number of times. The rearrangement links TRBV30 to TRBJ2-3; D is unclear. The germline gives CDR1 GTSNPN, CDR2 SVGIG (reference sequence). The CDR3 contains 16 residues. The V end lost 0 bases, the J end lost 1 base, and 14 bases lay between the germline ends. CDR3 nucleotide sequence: TGTGCCTGGAGTGTACCAGAGAGGCCGGGCACAGATACGCAGTATTTT. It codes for CAWSVPERPGTDTQYF.

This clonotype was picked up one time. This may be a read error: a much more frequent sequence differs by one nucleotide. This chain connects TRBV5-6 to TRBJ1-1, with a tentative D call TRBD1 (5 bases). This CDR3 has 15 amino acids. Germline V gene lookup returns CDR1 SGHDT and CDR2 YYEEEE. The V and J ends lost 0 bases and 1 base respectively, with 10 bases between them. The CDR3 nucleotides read TGTGCCAGCAGCTTGGGGACAAGGAGGAACACTGAAGCTTTCTTT. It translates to CASSLGTRRNTEAFF.

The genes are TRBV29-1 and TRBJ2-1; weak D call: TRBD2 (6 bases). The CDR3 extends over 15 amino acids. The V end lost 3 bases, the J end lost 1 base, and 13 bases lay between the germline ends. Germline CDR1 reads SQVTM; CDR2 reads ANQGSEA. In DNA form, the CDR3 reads TGCAGCGTTGAGGTCGGCGGGGAGTCCTACAATGAGCAGTTCTTC. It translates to CSVEVGGESYNEQFF.

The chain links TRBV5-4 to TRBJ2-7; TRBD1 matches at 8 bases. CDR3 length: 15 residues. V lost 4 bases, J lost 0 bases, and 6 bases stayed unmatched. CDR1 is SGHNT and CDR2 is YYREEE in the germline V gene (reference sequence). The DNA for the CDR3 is TGTGCCAGCAGCCTCCGGGACAGGAGCTCCTACGAGCAGTACTTC. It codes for CASSLRDRSSYEQYF.

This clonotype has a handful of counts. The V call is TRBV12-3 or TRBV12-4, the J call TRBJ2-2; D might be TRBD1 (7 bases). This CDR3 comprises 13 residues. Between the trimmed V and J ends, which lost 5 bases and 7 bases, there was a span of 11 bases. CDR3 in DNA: TGTGCCAGCAGTAACAGGGGACTCGGGGAGCTGTTTTTT. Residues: CASSNRGLGELFF.

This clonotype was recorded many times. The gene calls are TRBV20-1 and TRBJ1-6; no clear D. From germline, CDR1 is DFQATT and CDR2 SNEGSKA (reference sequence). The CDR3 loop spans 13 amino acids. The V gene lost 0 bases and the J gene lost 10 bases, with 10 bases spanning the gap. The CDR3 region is CSAREIGRSPLHF. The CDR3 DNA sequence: TGCAGTGCTAGAGAAATAGGTCGATCACCCCTCCACTTT.

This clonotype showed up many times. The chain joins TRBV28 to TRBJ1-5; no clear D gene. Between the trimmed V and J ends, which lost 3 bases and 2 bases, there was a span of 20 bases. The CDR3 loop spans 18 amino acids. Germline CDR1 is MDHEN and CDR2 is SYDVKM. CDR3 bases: TGTGCCAGCAGTTTTTTCGGCCTCAAACGGGAGGGCAATCAGCCCCAGCATTTT. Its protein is CASSFFGLKREGNQPQHF.

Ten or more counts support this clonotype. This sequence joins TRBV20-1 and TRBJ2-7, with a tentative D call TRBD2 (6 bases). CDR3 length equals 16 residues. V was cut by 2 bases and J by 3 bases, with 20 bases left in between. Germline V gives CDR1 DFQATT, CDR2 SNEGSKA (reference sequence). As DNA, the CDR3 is TGCAGTGCTAGAACCCTAACTAGCTCGGCAAACTACGAGCAGTACTTC. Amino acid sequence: CSARTLTSSANYEQYF.

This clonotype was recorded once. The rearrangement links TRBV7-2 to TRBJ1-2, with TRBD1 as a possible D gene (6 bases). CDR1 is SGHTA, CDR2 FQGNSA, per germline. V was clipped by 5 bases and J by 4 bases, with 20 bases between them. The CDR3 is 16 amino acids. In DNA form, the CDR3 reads TGTGCCAGCAGCGTAGGGACGGGGGCGTCTGGCTATGGCTACACCTTC. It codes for CASSVGTGASGYGYTF.

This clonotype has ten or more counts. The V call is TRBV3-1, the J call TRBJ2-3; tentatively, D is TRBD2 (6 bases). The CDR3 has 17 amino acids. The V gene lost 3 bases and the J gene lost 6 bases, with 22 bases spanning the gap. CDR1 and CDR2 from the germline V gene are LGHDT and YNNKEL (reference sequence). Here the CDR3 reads CASSHKPSLAPGDTQYF. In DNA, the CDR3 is TGTGCCAGCAGCCACAAGCCCAGCCTAGCGCCAGGGGATACGCAGTATTTT.

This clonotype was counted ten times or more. This CDR3 is CASSPTPTSGLFTGELFF. The CDR3, as DNA: TGTGCCAGCAGCCCCACCCCCACTAGCGGGCTGTTTACCGGGGAGCTGTTTTTT. V gene TRBV11-2 combines with J gene TRBJ2-2; 9 bases are shared with TRBD2. J was trimmed by 5 bases and V by 5 bases; bases with no gene match: 15. CDR1 is SGHAT, CDR2 FQNNGV, per germline. The CDR3 is 18 residues long.

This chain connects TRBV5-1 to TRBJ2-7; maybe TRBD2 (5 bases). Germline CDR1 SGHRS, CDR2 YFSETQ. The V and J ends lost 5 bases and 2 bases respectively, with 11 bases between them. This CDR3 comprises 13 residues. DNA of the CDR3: TGCGCCAGCAGTACCGGGGTCGCCTACGAGCAGTACTTC. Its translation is CASSTGVAYEQYF. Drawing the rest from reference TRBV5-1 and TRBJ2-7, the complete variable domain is KAGVTQTPRYLIKTRGQQVTLSCSPISGHRSVSWYQQTPGQGLQFLFEYFSETQRNKGNFPGRFSGRQFSNSRSEMNVSTLELGDSALYLCASSTGVAYEQYFGPGTRLTVT.

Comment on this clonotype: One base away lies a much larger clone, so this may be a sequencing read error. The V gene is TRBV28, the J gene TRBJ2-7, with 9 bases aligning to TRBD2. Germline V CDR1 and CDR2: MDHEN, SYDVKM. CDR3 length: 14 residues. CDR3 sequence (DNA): TGTGCCAGCAGTTTGGGCGGGAGGGCCTATGAGCAGTACTTC. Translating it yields CASSLGGRAYEQYF.

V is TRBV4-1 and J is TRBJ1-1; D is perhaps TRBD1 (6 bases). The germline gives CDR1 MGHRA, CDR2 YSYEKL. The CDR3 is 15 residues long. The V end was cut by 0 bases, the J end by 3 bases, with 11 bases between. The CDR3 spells CASSQEGGDYTEAFF. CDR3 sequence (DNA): TGCGCCAGCAGCCAAGAAGGGGGGGATTACACTGAAGCTTTCTTT.

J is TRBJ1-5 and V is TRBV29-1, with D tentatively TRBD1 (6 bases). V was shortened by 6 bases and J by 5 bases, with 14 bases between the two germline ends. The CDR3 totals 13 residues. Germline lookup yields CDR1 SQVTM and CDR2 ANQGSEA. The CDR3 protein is CSVRGTGYQPQHF. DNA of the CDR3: TGCAGCGTGAGGGGGACGGGGTATCAGCCCCAGCATTTT.

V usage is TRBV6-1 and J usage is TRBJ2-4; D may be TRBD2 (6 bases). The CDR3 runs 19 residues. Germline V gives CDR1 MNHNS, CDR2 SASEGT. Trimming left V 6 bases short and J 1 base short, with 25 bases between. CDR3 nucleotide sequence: TGTGCCAGCAGAGATAAGACATCGGGGGTCACAATTGCCAAAAACATTCAGTACTTC. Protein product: CASRDKTSGVTIAKNIQYF.

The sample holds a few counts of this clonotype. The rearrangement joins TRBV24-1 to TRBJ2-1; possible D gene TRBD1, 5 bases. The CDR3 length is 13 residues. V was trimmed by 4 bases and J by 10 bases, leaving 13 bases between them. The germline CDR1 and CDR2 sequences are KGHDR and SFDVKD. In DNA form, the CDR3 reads TGTGCCACCAGTGAATTGACAGTCCAAGAGCAGTTCTTC. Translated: CATSELTVQEQFF.

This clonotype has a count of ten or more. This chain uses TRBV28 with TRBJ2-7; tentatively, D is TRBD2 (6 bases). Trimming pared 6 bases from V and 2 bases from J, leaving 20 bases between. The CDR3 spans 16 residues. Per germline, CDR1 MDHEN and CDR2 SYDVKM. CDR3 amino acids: CASSSKTRTGAYEQYF. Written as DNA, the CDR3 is TGTGCCAGCAGCTCCAAGACTAGGACCGGCGCCTACGAGCAGTACTTC.

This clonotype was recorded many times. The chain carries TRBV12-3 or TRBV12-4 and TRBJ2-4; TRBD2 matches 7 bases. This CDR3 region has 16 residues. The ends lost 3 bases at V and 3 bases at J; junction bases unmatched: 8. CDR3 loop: CASSFGRREVKNIQYF. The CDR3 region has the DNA TGTGCCAGCAGTTTTGGACGCCGGGAGGTCAAAAACATTCAGTACTTC.

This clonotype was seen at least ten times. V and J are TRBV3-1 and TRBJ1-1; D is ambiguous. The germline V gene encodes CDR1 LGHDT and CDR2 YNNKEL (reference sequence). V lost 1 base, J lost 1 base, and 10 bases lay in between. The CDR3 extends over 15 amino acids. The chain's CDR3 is CASSQGPGQNTEAFF. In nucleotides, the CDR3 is TGTGCCAGCAGCCAAGGACCGGGTCAGAACACTGAAGCTTTCTTT.

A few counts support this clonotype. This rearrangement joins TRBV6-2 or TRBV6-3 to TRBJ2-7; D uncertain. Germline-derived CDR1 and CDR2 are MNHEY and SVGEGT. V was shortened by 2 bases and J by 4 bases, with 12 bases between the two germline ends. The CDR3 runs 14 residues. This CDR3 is CASSYHWAQYEQYF. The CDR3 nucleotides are TGTGCCAGCAGTTACCACTGGGCTCAATACGAGCAGTACTTC.